These 26 T cell receptor beta chains were sequenced from one sample in a study of T cells after yellow fever vaccination. TCRdb used MiXCR to reprocess the 5' RACE reads, holding one entry per CDR3 protein. Of approximately 550,000 distinct CDR3 sequences detected, 19% appear once; the ten largest clones hold approximately 14%. Sequenced material: PBMCs, taken 15 days after the yellow fever booster vaccination. All receptors derive from a man aged 25 to 45 who received the YFV17D yellow fever vaccine.

This clonotype was detected only a few times. The chain couples TRBV4-3 to TRBJ2-5, with TRBD2 matching over 10 bases. The V segment lost 0 bases and the J segment 7 bases; nucleotides outside the gene matches: 8. This CDR3 has 16 amino acids. The germline gives CDR1 LGHNA, CDR2 YSLEER. CDR3 loop: CASSQEVTSGTSTQYF. The CDR3 DNA reads TGCGCCAGCAGCCAAGAGGTTACTAGCGGGACCTCGACCCAGTACTTC.

The table lists this clonotype with a few counts. The J gene is TRBJ2-7, the V gene TRBV28; 7 bases align to TRBD2. Germline CDR1 MDHEN, CDR2 SYDVKM. V trimming: 9 bases; J trimming: 4 bases; junction bases outside the gene matches: 6. The length of the CDR3 is 12 residues. CDR3 bases: TGTGCCAGTGGGGAGCGGGATTACGAGCAGTACTTC. It encodes CASGERDYEQYF.

This clonotype was counted between two and nine times. This sequence joins TRBV15 and TRBJ1-2, with no clear D. There are 14 residues in the CDR3. CDR1 LNHNV and CDR2 YYDKDF come from the germline V gene (reference sequence). V lost 4 bases and J 4 bases, leaving 13 bases between the germline ends. As DNA, the CDR3 is TGTGCCACCAGCAATGGCTTTGGGAGCTATGGCTACACCTTC. Amino acids: CATSNGFGSYGYTF.

The chain recombines TRBV11-3 with TRBJ1-3; tentatively, D is TRBD1 (5 bases). The length of the CDR3 is 15 residues. Germline V CDR1 and CDR2: SGHNT, YENEEA. V was shortened by 5 bases and J by 0 bases, with 11 bases between the two germline ends. CDR3 loop: CASSRDGYSGNTIYF. In DNA, the CDR3 is TGTGCCAGCAGCAGGGACGGATACTCTGGAAACACCATATATTTT.

The chain links TRBV5-1 to TRBJ2-1, with D unresolved. CDR3 length: 15 residues. Germline CDR1 SGHRS, CDR2 YFSETQ. V was shortened by 4 bases and J by 0 bases, with 11 bases between the two germline ends. CDR3 DNA: TGCGCCAGCAGCCGTGACATCAGCTCCTACAATGAGCAGTTCTTC. Translated, it gives CASSRDISSYNEQFF.

The gene calls are TRBV5-1 and TRBJ1-4; TRBD1 agrees at 7 bases. The CDR3 is 14 residues long. V lost 5 bases, J lost 5 bases, and 6 bases stayed unmatched. Germline CDR1 reads SGHRS; CDR2 reads YFSETQ. The CDR3 protein is CASREGTVNEKLFF. CDR3 nucleotides: TGCGCCAGCAGGGAAGGGACAGTGAATGAAAAACTGTTTTTT.

The genes are TRBV6-2 or TRBV6-3 and TRBJ1-5; D is undetermined. V lost 0 bases and J 6 bases, leaving 18 bases between the germline ends. The CDR3 has 17 residues. The germline V gene encodes CDR1 MNHEY and CDR2 SVGEGT. The CDR3 coding sequence is TGTGCCAGCAGTTACTCGATCGGTTGGGCAGAGAGTCAGCCCCAGCATTTT. Translation gives CASSYSIGWAESQPQHF.

The chain joins TRBV29-1 to TRBJ2-1, with 7 bases fitting TRBD1. Trimming removed 6 bases from V and 6 bases from J; junction bases left unmatched: 11. The CDR3 has 14 residues. CDR1 and CDR2 from the germline V gene are SQVTM and ANQGSEA. The CDR3 sequence is CSVALRTGGNEQFF. DNA for the CDR3: TGCAGCGTCGCCCTCCGGACAGGTGGCAATGAGCAGTTCTTC.

Only a few counts were recorded for this clonotype. This chain connects TRBV15 to TRBJ2-1, with a possible D match to TRBD2 (6 bases). Germline values: CDR1 LNHNV, CDR2 YYDKDF (reference sequence). This CDR3 has 14 amino acids. Trimming left V 9 bases short and J 1 base short, with 13 bases between. The chain's CDR3 is CATTPGESYNEQFF. The CDR3 nucleotides read TGTGCCACAACCCCGGGAGAATCCTACAATGAGCAGTTCTTC.

This clonotype appeared a single time. This chain joins TRBV5-1 and TRBJ1-1; D not certain. Looked up from germline, CDR1 is SGHRS and CDR2 is YFSETQ. This CDR3 spans 13 amino acids. V lost 4 bases to trimming and J lost 6 bases, with 13 bases between them. The CDR3 is CASSQTYNSEAFF. CDR3 DNA: TGCGCCAGCAGCCAGACGTACAATTCTGAAGCTTTCTTT.

The table lists this clonotype with a few counts. This rearrangement joins TRBV19 to TRBJ1-1; D remains ambiguous. Trimming shortened V by 3 bases and J by 0 bases, and 11 bases separated the two germline ends. This CDR3 has 15 residues. Germline V gene data show CDR1 as LNHDA and CDR2 as SQIVND (reference sequence). This chain's CDR3 is CASSISGRLNTEAFF. CDR3 in DNA: TGTGCCAGTAGTATTTCTGGCCGGTTGAACACTGAAGCTTTCTTT.

The chain employs TRBV7-9 and TRBJ2-5; weak D call: TRBD2 (6 bases). Trimming left V 9 bases short and J 5 bases short, with 13 bases between. CDR3 size: 12 residues. Germline lookup yields CDR1 SEHNR and CDR2 FQNEAQ (reference sequence). The CDR3 protein is CASQTAGETQYF. DNA of the CDR3: TGTGCCAGTCAAACCGCGGGGGAGACCCAGTACTTC.

This clonotype was seen more than once but under ten times. The V gene is TRBV20-1, the J gene TRBJ2-1, with 7 bases that match TRBD2. CDR3 size: 12 residues. Trimming cost V 5 bases and J 8 bases; bases outside gene matches: 6. CDR1 is DFQATT, CDR2 SNEGSKA, per germline (reference sequence). The CDR3 loop is CSAYAGLYEQFF. The CDR3 DNA reads TGCAGTGCTTACGCGGGACTATATGAGCAGTTCTTC.

This clonotype was observed a handful of times. This chain links TRBV20-1 with TRBJ2-7, with D possibly being TRBD1 (5 bases). Trimming took off 4 bases at V and 1 base at J, with 11 bases between the two ends. Germline CDR1 reads DFQATT; CDR2 reads SNEGSKA (reference sequence). This CDR3 comprises 13 residues. The CDR3 loop is CSATDTLSYEQYF. The CDR3 region has the DNA TGCAGTGCTACGGACACCTTGTCCTACGAGCAGTACTTC.

This chain joins TRBV20-1 and TRBJ2-1, with no clear D. Germline V gene data show CDR1 as DFQATT and CDR2 as SNEGSKA (reference sequence). This CDR3 spans 12 amino acids. V lost 3 bases to trimming and J lost 5 bases, with 8 bases between them. The CDR3 nucleotides read TGCAGTGCTAGGTTAGGCCACAATGAGCAGTTCTTC. The encoded protein is CSARLGHNEQFF.

The gene calls are TRBV5-1 and TRBJ2-1; D unclear. Trimming stripped 0 bases from V and 0 bases from J, with 7 bases between. The CDR3 spans 15 residues. Per the germline V gene, CDR1 is SGHRS and CDR2 is YFSETQ. The CDR3 bases are TGCGCCAGCAGCTTGGCGATGAGCTCCTACAATGAGCAGTTCTTC. This encodes CASSLAMSSYNEQFF.

The V call is TRBV7-8, the J call TRBJ2-3; 9 bases are shared with TRBD2. Germline V gene sequence: CDR1 SGHVS, CDR2 FQNEAQ. V lost 5 bases and J lost 4; bases outside the gene matches: 7. CDR3 length: 15 amino acids. The CDR3, as DNA: TGTGCCAGCAGCGCCGGAGGCGGGAGGGCAGATACGCAGTATTTT. It is translated as CASSAGGGRADTQYF. The whole variable domain, filled in from reference TRBV7-8 and TRBJ2-3, reads GAGVSQSPRYKVAKRGQDVALRCDPISGHVSLFWYQQALGQGPEFLTYFQNEAQLDKSGLPSDRFFAERPEGSVSTLKIQRTQQEDSAVYLCASSAGGGRADTQYFGPGTRLTVL.

This clonotype turned up a few times. This chain uses TRBV7-9 with TRBJ1-5; the D gene is possibly TRBD1 (6 bases). The germline gives CDR1 SEHNR, CDR2 FQNEAQ (reference sequence). CDR3 length equals 13 residues. The V and J ends lost 5 bases and 5 bases respectively, with 10 bases between them. CDR3: CASSRDKDQPQHF. CDR3 DNA: TGTGCCAGCAGCCGGGACAAGGATCAGCCCCAGCATTTT.

Only a few counts were recorded for this clonotype. This chain links TRBV7-9 with TRBJ1-2; the match to TRBD1 covers 7 bases. The CDR3 is made up of 16 amino acids. V gave up 0 bases and J gave up 8 bases; unmatched junction bases: 12. In germline, CDR1 is SEHNR, CDR2 FQNEAQ (reference sequence). CDR3 bases: TGTGCCAGCAGCTTAGCGTTACAGGGGCCGTCTATCGGCTACACCTTC. Translating it yields CASSLALQGPSIGYTF. The whole variable domain, remainder taken from reference TRBV7-9 and TRBJ1-2, is DTGVSQNPRHKITKRGQNVTFRCDPISEHNRLYWYRQTLGQGPEFLTYFQNEAQLEKSRLLSDRFSAERPKGSFSTLEIQRTEQGDSAMYLCASSLALQGPSIGYTFGSGTRLTVV.

A few counts support this clonotype. J is TRBJ1-5 and V is TRBV6-2 or TRBV6-3; TRBD1 might be the D (6 bases). The ends were cut back, 6 bases at V and 5 bases at J, with 14 bases in the middle. The CDR3 runs to 14 residues. Germline CDR1 and CDR2: MNHEY and SVGEGT. The CDR3 coding sequence is TGTGCCAGCAGCTGGGACATCACGTATCAGCCCCAGCATTTT. Translating gives CASSWDITYQPQHF.

The J gene is TRBJ2-7, the V gene TRBV15; D might be TRBD1 or TRBD2, each matching 5 bases. This CDR3 region has 13 residues. The germline V and J ends were trimmed by 0 bases and 2 bases, with 5 bases remaining between them. Germline V gene data show CDR1 as LNHNV and CDR2 as YYDKDF (reference sequence). The CDR3 here is CATSREGPYEQYF. The CDR3 DNA is TGTGCCACCAGCAGAGAGGGACCCTACGAGCAGTACTTC.

There are a few counts of this clonotype. The V and J genes are TRBV5-4 and TRBJ2-1; 10 bases are a match to TRBD2. CDR1 SGHNT and CDR2 YYREEE come from the germline V gene (reference sequence). V shed 4 bases and J 7 bases; nucleotides not matched to a gene: 5. CDR3 length: 14 residues. The CDR3 sequence: CASSLPSGSNEQFF. CDR3 sequence (DNA): TGTGCCAGCAGCCTCCCTAGCGGGAGTAATGAGCAGTTCTTC.

The rearrangement uses TRBV25-1 and TRBJ1-4; D remains unclear. Trimming took 4 bases from V and 7 from J, leaving 10 bases between them. The CDR3 spans 13 residues. CDR1 MGHDK and CDR2 SYGVNS come from the germline V gene. In nucleotides, the CDR3 is TGTGCCAGCAGTGTACGGTTGGGTGAAAAACTGTTTTTT. It codes for CASSVRLGEKLFF.

V usage is TRBV25-1 and J usage is TRBJ1-5; D is perhaps TRBD1 (6 bases). The V end lost 10 bases, the J end lost 3 bases, and 13 bases lay between the germline ends. The CDR3 has 13 amino acids. The germline V gene encodes CDR1 MGHDK and CDR2 SYGVNS. This chain's CDR3 is CATNRDNNQPQHF. CDR3 sequence (DNA): TGTGCCACCAATCGGGACAACAATCAGCCCCAGCATTTT.

This clonotype has a single count. This chain uses TRBV7-2 with TRBJ1-1; D unclear. The V end lost 3 bases, the J end lost 3 bases, and 11 bases lay between the germline ends. Per germline, CDR1 SGHTA and CDR2 FQGNSA. The CDR3 extends over 14 amino acids. CDR3 sequence reads: CASSLAADYTEAFF. CDR3 bases: TGTGCCAGCAGCTTGGCAGCCGATTACACTGAAGCTTTCTTT.

In this sample, this clonotype turned up a few times. The rearrangement uses TRBV2 and TRBJ1-1; possibly TRBD1 for D (6 bases). Germline V gene data show CDR1 as SNHLY and CDR2 as FYNNEI. Trimming took off 7 bases at V and 2 bases at J, with 17 bases between the two ends. This CDR3 is built from 15 residues. The DNA for the CDR3 is TGTGCCAGCACCCTAGGGGGGGCGGAAAACACTGAAGCTTTCTTT. It translates to CASTLGGAENTEAFF.